The clone carrying this TCR beta chain was seen repeatedly, ten times or more. Its target is unknown. These data originate in a study of T cells after posttransplantation cyclophosphamide. Overall study findings and caveats: Donor-recipient repertoire similarity was low at 1-2 months, rising over year one. After PTCy, TRB diversity resembled that of CNI/methotrexate controls.

Losses at the gene ends were 0 bases for V and 4 bases for J; bases not matched to a gene: 3. CDR1 and CDR2 from the germline V gene are SGHDN and FVKESK. CDR3 size: 17 residues. The repertoire was sequenced with immunoSEQ multiplex PCR; TCRdb's copy has only in-frame clones and lacks some. The sample holds around 44,000 clones, and no clone turns up only once. On the day of bone marrow donation, the related graft donor provided peripheral blood. The chain carries TRBV14 and TRBJ2-2; 12 bases fit TRBD2. The sequencing sample was made of PBMCs. The sequence derives from a man aged 40-50 years in good health, CMV-negative, and a related stem cell transplant donor. CDR3 sequence: CASSQELAGGSTGELFF. CDR3 sequence (DNA): TGTGCCAGCAGCCAAGAACTAGCGGGAGGCTCCACCGGGGAGCTGTTTTTT.